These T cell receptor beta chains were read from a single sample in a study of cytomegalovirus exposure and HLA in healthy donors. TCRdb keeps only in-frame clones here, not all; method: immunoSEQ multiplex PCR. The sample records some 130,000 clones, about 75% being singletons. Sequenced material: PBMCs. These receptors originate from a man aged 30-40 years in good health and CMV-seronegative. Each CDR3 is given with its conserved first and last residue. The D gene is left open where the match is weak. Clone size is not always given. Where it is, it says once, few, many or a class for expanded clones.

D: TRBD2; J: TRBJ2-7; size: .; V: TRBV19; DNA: TGTGCCAGTAGTGGGACTAGCGGGGGGGACTACGAGCAGTACTTC; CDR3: CASSGTSGGDYEQYF
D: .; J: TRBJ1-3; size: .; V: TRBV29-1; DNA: TGCAGCGTCCACGGGGGGACGGGCGGAAACACCATATATTTT; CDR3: CSVHGGTGGNTIYF
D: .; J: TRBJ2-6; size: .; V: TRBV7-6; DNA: TGTGCCAGCAGCCCACCAAGGGGTACTGGGGCCAACGTCCTGACTTTC; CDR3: CASSPPRGTGANVLTF
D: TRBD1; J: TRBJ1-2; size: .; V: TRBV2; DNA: TGTGCCAGCAGTCCCTACAGGGGGCCCAACTATGGCTACACCTTC; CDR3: CASSPYRGPNYGYTF
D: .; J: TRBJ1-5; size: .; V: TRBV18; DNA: TGTGCCAGCTCCGCCACGGGTACTTATAGCAATCAGCCCCAGCATTTT; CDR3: CASSATGTYSNQPQHF
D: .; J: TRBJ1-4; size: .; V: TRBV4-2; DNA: TGTGCCAGCGGAGTCACTAATGAAAAACTGTTTTTT; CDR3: CASGVTNEKLFF
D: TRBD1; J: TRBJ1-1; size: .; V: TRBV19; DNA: TGTGCCAGTACTCCGGGACAGGGTAACACTGAAGCTTTCTTT; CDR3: CASTPGQGNTEAFF
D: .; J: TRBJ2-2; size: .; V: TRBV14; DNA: TGTGCCAGCAGCCAAGGTGGCAGGGGACGCACCGGGGAGCTGTTTTTT; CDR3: CASSQGGRGRTGELFF
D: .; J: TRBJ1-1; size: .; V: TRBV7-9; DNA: TGTGCCAGCAGCTCCCAACAGGGTTCAACTGAAGCTTTCTTT; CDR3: CASSSQQGSTEAFF
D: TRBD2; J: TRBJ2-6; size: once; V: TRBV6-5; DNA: TGTGCCAGCAGTTTCAGGGAGGGGACCAACGGCCTGACTTTC; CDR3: CASSFREGTNGLTF
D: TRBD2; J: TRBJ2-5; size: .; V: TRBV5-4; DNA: TGTGCCAGCAGCGATAGCGGGGCTGGAGAGACCCAGTACTTC; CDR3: CASSDSGAGETQYF
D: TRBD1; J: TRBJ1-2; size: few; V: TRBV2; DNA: TGTGCCAGCAACCTCCGGACAGGGGAATCTAATGGCTACACCTTC; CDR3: CASNLRTGESNGYTF
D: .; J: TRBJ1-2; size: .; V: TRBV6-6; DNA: TGTGCCAGCATCCAGCCAGAGGCTAACTATGGCTACACCTTC; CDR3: CASIQPEANYGYTF
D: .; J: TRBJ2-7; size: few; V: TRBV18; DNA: TGTGCCAGCTCACTATCCGGGACTGTGAGCTCCTACGAGCAGTACTTC; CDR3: CASSLSGTVSSYEQYF
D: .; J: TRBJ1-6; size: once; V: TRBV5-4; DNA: TGTGCCAGCAGCTTGGGCAGGGAGGGCGACTATAATTCACCCCTCCACTTT; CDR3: CASSLGREGDYNSPLHF
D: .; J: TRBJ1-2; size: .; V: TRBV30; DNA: TGTGCCTGGGAGCCCCCCCCAGGGGACTATGGCTACACCTTC; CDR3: CAWEPPPGDYGYTF
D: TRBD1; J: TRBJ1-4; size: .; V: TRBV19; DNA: TGTGCCAGTAGTATAGGGCCAGGGGGGATAGAAAAACTGTTTTTT; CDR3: CASSIGPGGIEKLFF
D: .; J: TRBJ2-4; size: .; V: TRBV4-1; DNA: TGCGCCAGCAGCCAAGAGCTGCGGGGACGTGAGTACTTC; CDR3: CASSQELRGREYF
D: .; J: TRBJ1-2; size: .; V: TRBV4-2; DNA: TGTGCCAGCAGCCAAGATCTTATAACAGTCTACACCTTC; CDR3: CASSQDLITVYTF
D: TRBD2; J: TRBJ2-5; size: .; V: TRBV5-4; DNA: TGTGCCAGCAGCTCCCCGGGACTAGCGGGGACCCAGGGGACCCAGTACTTC; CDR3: CASSSPGLAGTQGTQYF
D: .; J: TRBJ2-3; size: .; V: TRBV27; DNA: TGTGCCAGCAGTAACACAGGGGGGGTCACAGATACGCAGTATTTT; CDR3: CASSNTGGVTDTQYF
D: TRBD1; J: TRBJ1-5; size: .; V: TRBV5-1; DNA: TGCGCCAGCAGCTTGGGGCTTACCGGGACAGGGCTCAATCAGCCCCAGCATTTT; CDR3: CASSLGLTGTGLNQPQHF
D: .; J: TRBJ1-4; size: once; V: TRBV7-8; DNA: TGTGCCAGCAGCGCTGGACCCAGGGCTAATGAAAAACTGTTTTTT; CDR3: CASSAGPRANEKLFF
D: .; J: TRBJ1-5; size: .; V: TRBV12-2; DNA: TGTGCAAGTCGCTCATCACAGGGGACTTGGGGCAATCAGCCCCAGCATTTT; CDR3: CASRSSQGTWGNQPQHF
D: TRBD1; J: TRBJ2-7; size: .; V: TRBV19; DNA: TGTGCCAGTAGTTCTCCGGGACAGGAACTCCTGGGCCACGAGCAGTACTTC; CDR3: CASSSPGQELLGHEQYF
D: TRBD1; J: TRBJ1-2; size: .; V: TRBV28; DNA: TGTGCCAGCAGTTATTCCGGGACAGGGGTTACATCAGACTATGGCTACACCTTC; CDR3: CASSYSGTGVTSDYGYTF
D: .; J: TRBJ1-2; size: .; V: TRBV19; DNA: TGTGCCAGTAGTATCTCCGACAGGTCGGTCTATGGCTACACCTTC; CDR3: CASSISDRSVYGYTF
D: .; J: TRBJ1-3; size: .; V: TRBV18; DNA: TGTGCCAGCTCACCACCCGGTTCTGGAAACACCATATATTTT; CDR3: CASSPPGSGNTIYF
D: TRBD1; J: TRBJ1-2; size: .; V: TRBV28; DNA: TGTGCCGGCAGTTCTCCAGGGGGCTCCTATGGCTACACCTTC; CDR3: CAGSSPGGSYGYTF
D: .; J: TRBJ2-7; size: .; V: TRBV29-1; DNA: TGCAGCGTTGTAGCCCAATACGAGCAGTACTTC; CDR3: CSVVAQYEQYF
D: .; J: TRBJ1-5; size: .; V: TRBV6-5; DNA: TGTGCCAGCAGTTACTCGATGCGTAGCAATCAGCCCCAGCATTTT; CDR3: CASSYSMRSNQPQHF
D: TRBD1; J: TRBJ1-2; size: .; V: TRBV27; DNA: TGTGCCAGCAGGGGGACAGGGGGATCCTATGGCTACACCTTC; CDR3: CASRGTGGSYGYTF
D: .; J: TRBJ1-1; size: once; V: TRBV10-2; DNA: TGCGCCAGCATTCTGAACCAGGGGCAAACTGAAGCTTTCTTT; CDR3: CASILNQGQTEAFF
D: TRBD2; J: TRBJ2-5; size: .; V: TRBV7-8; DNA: TGTGCCAGCAGCTTAGGTCCTGTGTATGGAGCGGGAGTTGAGACCCAGTACTTC; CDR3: CASSLGPVYGAGVETQYF
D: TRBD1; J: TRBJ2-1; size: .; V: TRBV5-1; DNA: TGCGCCAGCAGCTCGGACAGGGGAAGCGACTACAATGAGCAGTTCTTC; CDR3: CASSSDRGSDYNEQFF
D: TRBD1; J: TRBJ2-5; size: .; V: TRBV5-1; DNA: TGCGCCAGCAGCTTGGGTACAGGGGGCAGACTTAAATTCCAAGAGACCCAGTACTTC; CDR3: CASSLGTGGRLKFQETQYF
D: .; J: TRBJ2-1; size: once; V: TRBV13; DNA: TGTGCCAGCTCTATACGGGGTAACGAGCAGTTCTTC; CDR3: CASSIRGNEQFF
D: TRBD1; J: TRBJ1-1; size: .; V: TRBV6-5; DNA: TGTGCCAGCAGAGAACCGGACAGGGATGAAGCTTTCTTT; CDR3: CASREPDRDEAFF
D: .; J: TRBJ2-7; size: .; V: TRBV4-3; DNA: TGCGCCAGCAGCCAGGGCCCCGCGGTAGGGGGGGACGAGCAGTACTTC; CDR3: CASSQGPAVGGDEQYF
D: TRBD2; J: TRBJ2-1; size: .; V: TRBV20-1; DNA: TGCAGTGCTTCTCAGCGGGGGGAGCAGTTCTTC; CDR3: CSASQRGEQFF